This TCR beta chain came from a study of cytomegalovirus exposure and HLA in healthy donors. Study outcomes and limitations: Accurate predictions that matched the HLA-A and HLA-B alleles of most subjects were reportedly made from TCR beta sequences. What was likely a sequencing artifact was a cluster of highly shared sequence variants. It emerged from a later analysis that several of the most significant clusters appeared to be linked to common viral pathogens.

Primers included in the PCR were 60 Vbeta and 13 Jbeta primers. The assay was immunoSEQ multiplex PCR, and TCRdb's table has in-frame clones only and misses some. The table records 150,000 to 200,000 clones, 75% of them present only once. On this clone itself: The antigen remains undetermined.

CDR1 and CDR2 (germline): LGHNT, FRNRAP. The CDR3 runs 13 residues. V lost 3 bases and J lost 5; bases outside the gene matches: 1. This sequence was found in a woman aged 50 to 65 in good health and CMV-seropositive. The chain uses TRBV12-5 and TRBJ2-1, with 7 bases aligning to TRBD2. Specimen: PBMCs. CDR3 sequence: CASGFGLDNEQFF. The CDR3 DNA is TGTGCTAGTGGTTTCGGACTAGACAATGAGCAGTTCTTC.